This T cell receptor (beta chain) was sequenced for a study of T-cell reconstitution after alpha-beta-depleted transplantation in children. V was pared by 3 bases and J by 3 bases, with 6 bases between. The CDR3 consists of 12 residues. The germline gives CDR1 SGHDN, CDR2 FVKESK. Unique molecular identifiers were used in preparing the TCRbeta library. TCRdb reanalysed the PCR reads using MiXCR and keeps one entry per CDR3 protein. The sample has 240,000 or so distinct CDR3 sequences, 12% seen once. This clonotype was seen ten or more times. This specimen was PBMCs from the stem cell graft donor, taken from the stem cell graft. This chain links TRBV14 with TRBJ2-7; unclear D gene. This TCR was sampled from a human donor who donated a stem cell graft to a child with acute lymphoblastic leukemia. DNA for the CDR3: TGTGCCAGCAGCCAGTACCTCTACGAGCAGTACTTC. Amino acids: CASSQYLYEQYF.